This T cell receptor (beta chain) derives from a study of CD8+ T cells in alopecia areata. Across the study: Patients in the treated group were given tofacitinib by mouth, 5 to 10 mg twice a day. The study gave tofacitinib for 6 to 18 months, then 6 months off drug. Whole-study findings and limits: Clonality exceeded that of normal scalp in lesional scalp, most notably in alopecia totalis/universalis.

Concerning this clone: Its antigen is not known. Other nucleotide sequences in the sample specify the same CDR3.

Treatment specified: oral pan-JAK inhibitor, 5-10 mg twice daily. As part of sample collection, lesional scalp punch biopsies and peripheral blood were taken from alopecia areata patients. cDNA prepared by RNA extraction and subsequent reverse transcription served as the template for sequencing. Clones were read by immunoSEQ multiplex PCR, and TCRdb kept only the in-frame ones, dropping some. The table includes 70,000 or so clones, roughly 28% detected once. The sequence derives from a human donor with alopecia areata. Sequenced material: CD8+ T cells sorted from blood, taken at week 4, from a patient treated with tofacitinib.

CDR3 nucleotide sequence: TGCAGCGTACTAGGAGGCACCGGGGAGCTGTTTTTT. Translating it yields CSVLGGTGELFF. The rearrangement links TRBV29-1 to TRBJ2-2; D is perhaps TRBD2 (5 bases). V was shortened by 6 bases and J by 4 bases, with 9 bases between the two germline ends. This CDR3 region has 12 residues. Germline V gives CDR1 SQVTM, CDR2 ANQGSEA.